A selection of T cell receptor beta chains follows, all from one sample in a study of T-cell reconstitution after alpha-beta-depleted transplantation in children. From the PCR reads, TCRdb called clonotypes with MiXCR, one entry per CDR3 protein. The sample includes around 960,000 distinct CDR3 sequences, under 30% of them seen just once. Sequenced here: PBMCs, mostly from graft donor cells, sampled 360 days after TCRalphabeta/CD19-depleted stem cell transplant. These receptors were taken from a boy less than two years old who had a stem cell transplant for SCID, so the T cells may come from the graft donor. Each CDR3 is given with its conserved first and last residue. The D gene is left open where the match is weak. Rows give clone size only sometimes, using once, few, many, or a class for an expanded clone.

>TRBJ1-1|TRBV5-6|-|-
CASSRPRTEAFF
TGTGCCAGCAGCCGGCCGAGGACTGAAGCTTTCTTT
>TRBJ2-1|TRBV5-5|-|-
CASSFRTVYNEQFF
TGTGCCAGCAGCTTCCGAACAGTGTACAATGAGCAGTTCTTC
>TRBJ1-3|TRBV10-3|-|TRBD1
CAISESPGQGTNTIYF
TGTGCCATCAGTGAGTCGCCGGGACAGGGTACGAACACCATATATTTT
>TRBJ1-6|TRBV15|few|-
CATSTTPGRLTNSPLHF
TGTGCCACCAGCACTACCCCGGGCAGGTTAACTAATTCACCCCTCCACTTT
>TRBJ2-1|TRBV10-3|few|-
CAISELNEQFF
TGTGCCATCAGTGAGTTGAATGAGCAGTTCTTC
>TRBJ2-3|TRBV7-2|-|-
CASSRDFLAGQTDTQYF
TGTGCCAGCAGCCGTGATTTTCTGGCGGGGCAAACAGATACGCAGTATTTT
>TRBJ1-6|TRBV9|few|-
CASSVGSRLSSYNSPLHF
TGTGCCAGCAGCGTAGGATCACGATTAAGCTCCTATAATTCACCCCTCCACTTT
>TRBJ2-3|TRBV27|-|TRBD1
CASSPLDRYIANTQYF
TGTGCCAGCAGTCCGCTGGACAGGTACATCGCGAATACGCAGTATTTT
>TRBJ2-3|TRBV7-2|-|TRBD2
CASSYPGTSGSDTQYF
TGTGCCAGCAGCTACCCCGGGACTAGCGGCTCAGATACGCAGTATTTT
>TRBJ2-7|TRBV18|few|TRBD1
CASSPFRTGDEQYF
TGTGCCAGCTCACCATTCCGGACAGGGGACGAGCAGTACTTC
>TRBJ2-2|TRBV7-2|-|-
CASSALFRSGELFF
TGTGCCAGCAGCGCACTATTTAGGTCCGGGGAGCTGTTTTTT
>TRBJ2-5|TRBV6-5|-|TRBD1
CASSYGGTGPQETQYF
TGTGCCAGCAGTTACGGGGGGACAGGGCCCCAAGAGACCCAGTACTTC
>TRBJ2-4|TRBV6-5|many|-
CASSYTPGHLNIQYF
TGTGCCAGCAGTTACACCCCGGGACATCTAAACATTCAGTACTTC
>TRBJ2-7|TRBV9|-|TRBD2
CASSVGLAGNEQYF
TGTGCCAGCAGCGTGGGACTAGCGGGGAACGAGCAGTACTTC
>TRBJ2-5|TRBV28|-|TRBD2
CASSLLSPAGSEETQYF
TGTGCCAGCAGTTTACTGAGCCCAGCGGGATCTGAAGAGACCCAGTACTTC
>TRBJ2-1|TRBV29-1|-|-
CSVEGRTYNEQFF
TGCAGCGTTGAGGGTAGGACCTACAATGAGCAGTTCTTC
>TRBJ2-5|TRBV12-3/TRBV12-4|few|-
CASSPIGVPSETQYF
TGTGCCAGCAGTCCTATCGGGGTCCCGTCAGAGACCCAGTACTTC
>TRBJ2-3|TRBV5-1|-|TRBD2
CASSIPSTSGGADTQYF
TGCGCCAGCAGCATCCCCTCGACTAGCGGGGGGGCAGATACGCAGTATTTT
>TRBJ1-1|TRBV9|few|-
CASSVEAGTGTEAFF
TGTGCCAGCAGCGTAGAGGCAGGGACGGGTACTGAAGCTTTCTTT
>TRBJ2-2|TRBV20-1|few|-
CSVPNQGLTGELFF
TGCAGTGTACCAAACCAGGGGCTCACCGGGGAGCTGTTTTTT
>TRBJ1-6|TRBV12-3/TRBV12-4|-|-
CASTESGIMDSPLHF
TGTGCCAGCACTGAATCAGGGATTATGGATTCACCCCTCCACTTT
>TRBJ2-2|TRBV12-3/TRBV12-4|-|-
CASSLGTSWNTGELFF
TGTGCCAGCAGTTTGGGGACTTCTTGGAACACCGGGGAGCTGTTTTTT